The sequence of this T cell receptor (beta chain) was determined in a study of blood T cell repertoires in COVID-19. Study in general: Sites across the United States, Italy and Spain contributed samples from acute and convalescent COVID-19. Nucleic acid was either cDNA or gDNA, and it came from T cells, B-cell-depleted T cells, or PBMCs.

Assignment of participants to cohorts was predicated upon participant-reported clinical history. Method: immunoSEQ multiplex PCR; TCRdb's copy keeps in-frame clones and lacks some. The table has around 180,000 clones, roughly 89% seen once; the top ten hold 2% to 2.5%. Germline CDR1 reads SGDLS; CDR2 reads YYNGEE. Trimming removed 4 bases at V and 4 bases at J, with 13 bases between. This CDR3 has 14 amino acids. The specimen sequenced was PBMCs or T cells enriched from blood (not recorded which). The J gene is TRBJ2-3, the V gene TRBV9; maybe TRBD1 (5 bases). The clonotype originates from a woman between 40 and 55 years old with acute COVID-19. CDR3 DNA: TGTGCCAGCAGCTTAGGGAAACAGGCAGATACGCAGTATTTT. It specifies CASSLGKQADTQYF. The full variable domain, completed using reference TRBV9 and TRBJ2-3, is DSGVTQTPKHLITATGQRVTLRCSPRSGDLSVYWYQQSLDQGLQFLIQYYNGEERAKGNILERFSAQQFPDLHSELNLSSLELGDSALYFCASSLGKQADTQYFGPGTRLTVL.